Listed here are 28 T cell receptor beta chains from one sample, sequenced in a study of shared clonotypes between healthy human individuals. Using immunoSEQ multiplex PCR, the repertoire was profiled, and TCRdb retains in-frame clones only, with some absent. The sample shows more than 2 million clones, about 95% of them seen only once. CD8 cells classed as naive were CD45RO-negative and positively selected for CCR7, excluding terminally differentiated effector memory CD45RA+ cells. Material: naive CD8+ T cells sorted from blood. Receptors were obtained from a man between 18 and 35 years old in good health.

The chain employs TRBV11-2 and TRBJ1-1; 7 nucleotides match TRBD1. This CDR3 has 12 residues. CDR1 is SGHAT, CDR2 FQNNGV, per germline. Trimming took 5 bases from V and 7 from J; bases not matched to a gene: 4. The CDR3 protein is CASSDRDSEAFF. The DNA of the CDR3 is TGTGCCAGCAGCGACCGGGACAGTGAAGCTTTCTTT.

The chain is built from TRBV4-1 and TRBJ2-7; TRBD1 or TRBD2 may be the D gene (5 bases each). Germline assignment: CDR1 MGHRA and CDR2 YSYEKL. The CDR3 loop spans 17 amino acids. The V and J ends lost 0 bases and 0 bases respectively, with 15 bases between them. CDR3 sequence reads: CASSQESGDPFSYEQYF. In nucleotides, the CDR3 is TGCGCCAGCAGCCAAGAAAGTGGGGACCCCTTCTCCTACGAGCAGTACTTC.

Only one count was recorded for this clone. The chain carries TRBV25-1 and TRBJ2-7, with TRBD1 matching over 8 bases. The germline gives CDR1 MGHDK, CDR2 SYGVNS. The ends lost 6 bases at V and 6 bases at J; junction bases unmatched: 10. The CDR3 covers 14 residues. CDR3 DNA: TGTGCCAGCAGAACAGGGGGGCCAGATAGCGAGCAGTACTTC. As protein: CASRTGGPDSEQYF.

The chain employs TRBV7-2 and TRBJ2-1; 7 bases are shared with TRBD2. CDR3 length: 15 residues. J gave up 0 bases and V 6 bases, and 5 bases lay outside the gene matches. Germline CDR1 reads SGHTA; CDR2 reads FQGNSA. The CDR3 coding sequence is TGTGCCAGCAGTTTCGGGGGGTCCTCCTACAATGAGCAGTTCTTC. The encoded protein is CASSFGGSSYNEQFF.

CDR3 nucleotides: TGTGCCAGCAGCGACTGGGACTTACAGGGGACTGAAGCTTTCTTT. Translation gives CASSDWDLQGTEAFF. The rearrangement links TRBV7-9 to TRBJ1-1; 7 bases fit TRBD1. The CDR3 covers 15 residues. Looked up from germline, CDR1 is SEHNR and CDR2 is FQNEAQ (reference sequence). J was trimmed by 5 bases and V by 5 bases; bases with no gene match: 11.

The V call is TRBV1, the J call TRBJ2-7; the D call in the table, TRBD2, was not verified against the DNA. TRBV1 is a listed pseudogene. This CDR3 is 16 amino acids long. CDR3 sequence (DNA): TGCACCAGCAGCCCAAAACGACTAGCGGGAGTCTACGAGCAGTACTTC. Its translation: CTSSPKRLAGVYEQYF.

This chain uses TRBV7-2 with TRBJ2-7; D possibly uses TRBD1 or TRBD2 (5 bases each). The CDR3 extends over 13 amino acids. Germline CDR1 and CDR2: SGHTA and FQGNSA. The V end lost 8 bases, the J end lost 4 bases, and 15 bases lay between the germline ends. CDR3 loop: CASGGRGRYEQYF. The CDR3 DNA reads TGTGCCAGCGGGGGAAGGGGCCGGTACGAGCAGTACTTC.

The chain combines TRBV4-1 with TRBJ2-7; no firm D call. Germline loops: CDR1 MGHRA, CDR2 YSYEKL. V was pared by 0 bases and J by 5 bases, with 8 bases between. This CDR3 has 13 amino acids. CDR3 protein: CASSQDPDDEQYF. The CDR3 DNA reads TGCGCCAGCAGCCAAGATCCTGATGACGAGCAGTACTTC.

CDR3 amino acids: CASRGGSLDGYTF. DNA for the CDR3: TGTGCCAGCAGAGGAGGGAGTTTGGATGGCTACACCTTC. The chain employs TRBV27 and TRBJ1-2; no firm D call. Per the germline V gene, CDR1 is MNHEY and CDR2 is SMNVEV (reference sequence). Deletions cut 6 bases from V and 6 bases from J, with 14 bases between. The CDR3 runs 13 residues.

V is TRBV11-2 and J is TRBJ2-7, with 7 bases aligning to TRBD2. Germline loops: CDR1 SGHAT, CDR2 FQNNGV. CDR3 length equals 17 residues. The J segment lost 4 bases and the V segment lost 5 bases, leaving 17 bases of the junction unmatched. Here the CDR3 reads CASSRGRGSGLAYEQYF. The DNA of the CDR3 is TGTGCCAGCAGCCGTGGACGGGGTAGCGGGCTAGCATACGAGCAGTACTTC. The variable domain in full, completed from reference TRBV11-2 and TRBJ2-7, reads EAGVAQSPRYKIIEKRQSVAFWCNPISGHATLYWYQQILGQGPKLLIQFQNNGVVDDSQLPKDRFSAERLKGVDSTLKIQPAKLEDSAVYLCASSRGRGSGLAYEQYFGPGTRLTVT.

CDR3 loop: CASSYTDRGGYEQYF. The CDR3 DNA sequence: TGTGCCAGCAGTTACACGGACAGGGGAGGTTACGAGCAGTACTTC. The chain has TRBV6-5 and TRBJ2-7, with 9 bases lining up with TRBD1. Germline V lookup: CDR1 MNHEY, CDR2 SVGAGI. The CDR3 sequence is 15 residues long. V was clipped by 2 bases and J by 4 bases; unmatched bases: 6.

The CDR3: CASSLTGMGSGANVLTF. As DNA, the CDR3 is TGTGCCAGCAGCCTAACGGGTATGGGGTCTGGGGCCAACGTCCTGACTTTC. The chain links TRBV7-2 to TRBJ2-6, with D unclear. The CDR3 runs 17 residues. Looked up from germline, CDR1 is SGHTA and CDR2 is FQGNSA. With 5 bases removed from V and 1 base from J, the gap between germline ends came to 15 bases.

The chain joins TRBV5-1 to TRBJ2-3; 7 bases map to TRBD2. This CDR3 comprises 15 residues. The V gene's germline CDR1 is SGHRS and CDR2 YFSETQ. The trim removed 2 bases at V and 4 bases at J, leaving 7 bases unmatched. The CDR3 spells CASSFQWEGPDTQYF. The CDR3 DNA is TGCGCCAGCAGCTTCCAATGGGAGGGCCCAGATACGCAGTATTTT.

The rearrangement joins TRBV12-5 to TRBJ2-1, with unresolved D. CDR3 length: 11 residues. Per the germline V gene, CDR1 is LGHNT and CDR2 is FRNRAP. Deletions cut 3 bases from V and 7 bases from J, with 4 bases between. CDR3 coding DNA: TGTGCTAGTGGTTTTACGAATGAGCAGTTCTTC. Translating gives CASGFTNEQFF.

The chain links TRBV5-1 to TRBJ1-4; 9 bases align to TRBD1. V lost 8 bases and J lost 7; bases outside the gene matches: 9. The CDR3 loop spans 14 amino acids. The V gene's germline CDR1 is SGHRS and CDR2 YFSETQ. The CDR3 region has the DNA TGCGCCAGTATTAGACAGGGGGGCCGTGAAAAACTGTTTTTT. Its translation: CASIRQGGREKLFF.

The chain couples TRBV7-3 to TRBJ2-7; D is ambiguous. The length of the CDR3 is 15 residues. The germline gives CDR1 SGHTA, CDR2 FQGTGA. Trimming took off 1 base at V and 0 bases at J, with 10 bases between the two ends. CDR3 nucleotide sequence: TGTGCCAGCAGCTTAATTAGGGTAAGCTCCTACGAGCAGTACTTC. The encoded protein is CASSLIRVSSYEQYF.

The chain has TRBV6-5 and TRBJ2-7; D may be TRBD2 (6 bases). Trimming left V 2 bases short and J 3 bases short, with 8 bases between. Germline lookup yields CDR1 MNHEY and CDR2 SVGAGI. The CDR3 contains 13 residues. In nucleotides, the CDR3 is TGTGCCAGCAGTTACGCGGAGGGCTACGAGCAGTACTTC. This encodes CASSYAEGYEQYF.

The CDR3 loop is CASSIEGQPQHF. CDR3 coding DNA: TGTGCCAGTAGCATTGAGGGCCAGCCCCAGCATTTT. The chain is built from TRBV19 and TRBJ1-5; no clear D. V was pared by 6 bases and J by 7 bases, with 10 bases between. This CDR3 is 12 amino acids long. Germline CDR1 is LNHDA and CDR2 is SQIVND (reference sequence).

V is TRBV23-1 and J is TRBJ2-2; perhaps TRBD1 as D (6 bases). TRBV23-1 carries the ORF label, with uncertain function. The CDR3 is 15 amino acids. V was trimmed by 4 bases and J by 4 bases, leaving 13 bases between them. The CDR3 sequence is CASSREGVRTGELFF. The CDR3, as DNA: TGCGCCAGCAGTCGCGAGGGGGTTCGCACCGGGGAGCTGTTTTTT.

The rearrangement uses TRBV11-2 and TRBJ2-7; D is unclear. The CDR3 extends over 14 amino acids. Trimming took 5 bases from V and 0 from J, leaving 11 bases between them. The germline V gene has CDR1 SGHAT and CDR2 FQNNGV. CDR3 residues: CASSPELDSYEQYF. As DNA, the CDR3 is TGTGCCAGCAGCCCCGAGCTAGACTCCTACGAGCAGTACTTC.

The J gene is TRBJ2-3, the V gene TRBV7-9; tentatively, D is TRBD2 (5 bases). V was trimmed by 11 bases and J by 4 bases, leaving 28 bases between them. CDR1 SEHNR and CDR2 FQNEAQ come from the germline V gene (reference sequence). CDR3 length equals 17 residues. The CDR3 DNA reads TGTGCCGGTACCCTCCTTCGGGAAGAGAAGTTCTCAGATACGCAGTATTTT. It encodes CAGTLLREEKFSDTQYF.

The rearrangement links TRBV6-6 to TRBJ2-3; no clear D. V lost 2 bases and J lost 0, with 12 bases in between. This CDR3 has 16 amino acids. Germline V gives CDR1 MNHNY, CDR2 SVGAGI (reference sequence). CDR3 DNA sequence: TGTGCCAGCAGTTACCTGTCAGGTCATAGCACAGATACGCAGTATTTT. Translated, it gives CASSYLSGHSTDTQYF.

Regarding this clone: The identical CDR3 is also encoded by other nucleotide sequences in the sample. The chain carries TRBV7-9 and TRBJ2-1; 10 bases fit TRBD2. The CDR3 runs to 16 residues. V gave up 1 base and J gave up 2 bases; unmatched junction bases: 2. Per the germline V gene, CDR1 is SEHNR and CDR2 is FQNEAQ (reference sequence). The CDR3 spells CASSLGLAGAYNEQFF. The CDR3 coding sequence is TGTGCCAGCAGCTTAGGACTAGCGGGCGCCTACAATGAGCAGTTCTTC.

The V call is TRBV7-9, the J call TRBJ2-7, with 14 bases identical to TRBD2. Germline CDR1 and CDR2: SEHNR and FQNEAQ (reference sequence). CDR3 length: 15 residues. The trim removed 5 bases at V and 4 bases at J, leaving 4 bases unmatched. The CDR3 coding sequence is TGTGCCAGCAGCCAAGGACTAGCGGGAGGTTACGAGCAGTACTTC. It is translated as CASSQGLAGGYEQYF.

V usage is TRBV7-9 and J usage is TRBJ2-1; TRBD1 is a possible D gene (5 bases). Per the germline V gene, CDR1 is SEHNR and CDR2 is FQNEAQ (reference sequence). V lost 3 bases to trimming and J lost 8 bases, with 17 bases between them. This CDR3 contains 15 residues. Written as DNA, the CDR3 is TGTGCCAGCAGCTTTCCTGGACAAGCAATCCATGAGCAGTTCTTC. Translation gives CASSFPGQAIHEQFF.

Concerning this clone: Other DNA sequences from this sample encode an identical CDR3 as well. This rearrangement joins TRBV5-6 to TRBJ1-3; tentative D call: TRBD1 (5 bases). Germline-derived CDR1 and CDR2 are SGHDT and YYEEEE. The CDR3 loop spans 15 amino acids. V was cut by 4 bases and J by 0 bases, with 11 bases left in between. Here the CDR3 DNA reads TGTGCCAGCAGCCCGGGGGGGTTCTCTGGAAACACCATATATTTT. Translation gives CASSPGGFSGNTIYF.

The CDR3 DNA sequence: TGTGCCAGCAGCTGGAGGACAGGGTGGAACGAGCAGTACTTC. This codes for CASSWRTGWNEQYF. V and J are TRBV13 and TRBJ2-7; 8 positions match TRBD1. Per germline, CDR1 PRHDT and CDR2 FYEKMQ (reference sequence). This CDR3 comprises 14 residues. The junction had 7 bases not matched to a gene; V was cut back by 4 bases and J by 5 bases.

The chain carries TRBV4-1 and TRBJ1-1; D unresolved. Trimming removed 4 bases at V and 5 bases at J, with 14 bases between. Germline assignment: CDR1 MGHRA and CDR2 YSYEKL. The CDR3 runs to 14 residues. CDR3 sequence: CASSLMEGGTEAFF. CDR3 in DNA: TGCGCCAGCAGCCTAATGGAGGGAGGGACTGAAGCTTTCTTT.